One and the same sample provided the 9 T cell receptor beta chains below, sequenced in a study of blood T cell repertoires in COVID-19 (dated by TCRdb to 2020 to 2021). The library came from the immunoSEQ multiplex PCR assay. The clones in this table, taken by TCRdb from immuneACCESS, are in-frame only. Not every clone is retained; where verified, under half of the shortfall comes from an unresolved V gene, and the cause of the rest is unknown. The sample includes 180,000 or so clones, with around 87% observed a single time. The biggest ten clones account for 2.5% of the sample. The sequenced sample consisted of peripheral blood. The receptors were gathered from a man aged 40-55 years with active or convalescent COVID-19.

The J gene is TRBJ2-7, the V gene TRBV11-3; 10 bases agree with TRBD1. This CDR3 contains 15 residues. Germline V gene sequence: CDR1 SGHNT, CDR2 YENEEA. V trimming: 5 bases; J trimming: 3 bases; junction bases outside the gene matches: 7. For the CDR3, the DNA is TGTGCCAGCAGCCAGGGGACAGGGGTAAACTACGAGCAGTACTTC. Protein sequence: CASSQGTGVNYEQYF. The complete variable domain, with remaining parts taken from reference TRBV11-3 and TRBJ2-7, reads EAGVVQSPRYKIIEKKQPVAFWCNPISGHNTLYWYLQNLGQGPELLIRYENEEAVDDSQLPKDRFSAERLKGVDSTLKIQPAELGDSAVYLCASSQGTGVNYEQYFGPGTRLTVT.

This clone was seen at least ten times. The chain carries TRBV28 and TRBJ1-4; 7 positions match TRBD1. The CDR3 has 16 residues. V was pared by 3 bases and J by 0 bases, with 4 bases of the junction left unmatched. The germline CDR1 and CDR2 sequences are MDHEN and SYDVKM. The CDR3 sequence: CASSFGTVPTNEKLFF. In nucleotides, the CDR3 is TGTGCCAGCAGTTTCGGGACAGTGCCAACTAATGAAAAACTGTTTTTT.

The CDR3: CASSNPGQGAKNIQYF. CDR3 nucleotide sequence: TGTGCCAGCAGTAACCCGGGACAGGGGGCCAAAAACATTCAGTACTTC. The J gene is TRBJ2-4, the V gene TRBV6-2 or TRBV6-3; 10 bases map to TRBD1. This CDR3 comprises 16 residues. Trimming took 5 bases from V and 1 from J; bases not matched to a gene: 5. Germline-derived CDR1 and CDR2 are MNHEY and SVGEGT.

J is TRBJ1-1 and V is TRBV6-5, with TRBD1 matching over 7 bases. V lost 8 bases and J lost 3; bases outside the gene matches: 6. CDR1 and CDR2 from the germline V gene are MNHEY and SVGAGI. The CDR3 runs to 13 residues. For the CDR3, the DNA is TGTGCCAGCTTCGGGACAGCCTACACTGAAGCTTTCTTT. Residues: CASFGTAYTEAFF.

V usage is TRBV19 and J usage is TRBJ2-1; 9 bases align to TRBD2. Germline loops: CDR1 LNHDA, CDR2 SQIVND (reference sequence). This CDR3 contains 15 residues. V was pared by 0 bases and J by 9 bases, with 6 bases of the junction left unmatched. CDR3 nucleotides: TGTGCCAGTAGTATAGATCCGCGGGGGGGCACTGAGCAGTTCTTC. Its translation: CASSIDPRGGTEQFF.

This clone turned up a few times. V and J are TRBV6-2 or TRBV6-3 and TRBJ1-2; D possibly corresponds to TRBD1 (6 bases). The length of the CDR3 is 16 residues. From germline, CDR1 is MNHEY and CDR2 SVGEGT. The V gene lost 4 bases and the J gene lost 0 bases, with 15 bases spanning the gap. As DNA, the CDR3 is TGTGCCAGCAGTTCAATCCGGGACATAGCTAACTATGGCTACACCTTC. Amino acid sequence: CASSSIRDIANYGYTF.

The chain combines TRBV14 with TRBJ2-7; D perhaps matches TRBD2 (5 bases). V was trimmed by 3 bases and J by 7 bases, leaving 19 bases between them. The CDR3 is made up of 15 amino acids. CDR1 SGHDN and CDR2 FVKESK come from the germline V gene. The CDR3, as DNA: TGTGCCAGCAGCCAGTCACTCGGACTGAGTCGTGAGCAGTACTTC. Its translation: CASSQSLGLSREQYF.

The chain carries TRBV28 and TRBJ1-6; D perhaps matches TRBD1 (5 bases). There are 16 residues in the CDR3. Germline V gene data show CDR1 as MDHEN and CDR2 as SYDVKM. V was pared by 6 bases and J by 8 bases, with 20 bases between. The CDR3, as DNA: TGTGCCAGCAGCATCCCGGGGTACGGGGGTGATTCACCCCTCCACTTT. Amino acid sequence: CASSIPGYGGDSPLHF. The full variable domain, its missing parts supplied by reference TRBV28 and TRBJ1-6, is DVKVTQSSRYLVKRTGEKVFLECVQDMDHENMFWYRQDPGLGLRLIYFSYDVKMKEKGDIPEGYSVSREKKERFSLILESASTNQTSMYLCASSIPGYGGDSPLHFGNGTRLTVT.

The rearrangement joins TRBV6-1 to TRBJ1-4; 9 nucleotides align to TRBD1. This CDR3 is built from 15 residues. Germline V gene sequence: CDR1 MNHNS, CDR2 SASEGT. With 1 base clipped from V and 7 bases from J, the junction kept 4 bases outside the gene matches. The CDR3 spells CASSEEADRGEKLFF. The CDR3 bases are TGTGCCAGCAGTGAAGAGGCGGACAGGGGTGAAAAACTGTTTTTT.